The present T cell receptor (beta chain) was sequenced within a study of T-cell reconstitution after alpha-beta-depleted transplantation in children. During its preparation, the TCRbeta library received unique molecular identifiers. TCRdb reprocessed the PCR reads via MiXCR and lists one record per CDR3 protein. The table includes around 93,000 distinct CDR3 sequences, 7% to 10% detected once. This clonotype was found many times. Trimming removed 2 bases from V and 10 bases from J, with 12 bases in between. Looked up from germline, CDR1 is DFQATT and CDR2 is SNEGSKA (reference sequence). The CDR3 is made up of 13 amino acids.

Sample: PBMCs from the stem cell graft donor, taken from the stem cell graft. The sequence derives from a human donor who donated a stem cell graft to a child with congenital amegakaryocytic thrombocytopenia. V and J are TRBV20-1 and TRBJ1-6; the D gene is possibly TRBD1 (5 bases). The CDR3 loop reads CSARLGVGSPLHF. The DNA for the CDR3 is TGCAGTGCTAGATTGGGGGTAGGGTCACCCCTCCACTTT.